This T cell receptor beta chain was identified in a study of blood T cell repertoires in COVID-19. This CDR3 region has 17 residues. Germline CDR1 and CDR2: MNHNY and SVGAGI (reference sequence). V trimming: 5 bases; J trimming: 7 bases; junction bases outside the gene matches: 13. Method: immunoSEQ multiplex PCR; TCRdb's copy keeps in-frame clones and lacks some. The sample carries roughly 220,000 clones, around 81% recorded once. Enrollment of patients from Seattle took place during active infection, with longitudinal follow-up. The J gene is TRBJ1-6, the V gene TRBV6-6, with TRBD1 matching 8 bases. The specimen was peripheral blood. This TCR was recovered from a woman older than 75 with COVID-19, enrolled during active disease. The CDR3 DNA reads as TGTGCCAGCAGTCCCGAAAGGGCAGGGGGCAGAAATTCACCCCTCCACTTT. Translation: CASSPERAGGRNSPLHF.